This entry lists 30 T cell receptor beta chains sequenced from one sample in a study of PD-1 blockade in classical Hodgkin lymphoma. Profiling relied on immunoSEQ multiplex PCR, and the TCRdb table lists in-frame clones only, not all of them. Seen here are about 25,000 clones, about 70% observed once, and the top ten hold 2.5% to 3.5%. In every patient, relapse followed autologous stem cell transplantation, while exposure to brentuximab vedotin differed. This specimen consisted of peripheral blood mononuclear cells (PBMCs), obtained at baseline. These receptors were collected from a human donor with classical Hodgkin lymphoma.

The rearrangement joins TRBV15 to TRBJ1-1; D might be TRBD1 (6 bases). Per the germline V gene, CDR1 is LNHNV and CDR2 is YYDKDF (reference sequence). This CDR3 has 15 residues. V gave up 4 bases and J gave up 3 bases, with 15 bases separating them. The CDR3 DNA reads as TGTGCCACCAGCAAGAATCGGGACACCCACACTGAAGCTTTCTTT. Protein: CATSKNRDTHTEAFF.

This clone was counted between two and nine times. In the same sample, other DNA sequences code for this CDR3. V gene TRBV5-4 combines with J gene TRBJ2-5; D tentatively reads TRBD1 or TRBD2 (5 bases each). The length of the CDR3 is 14 residues. Trimming removed 1 base from V and 1 base from J, with 8 bases in between. The V gene's germline CDR1 is SGHNT and CDR2 YYREEE (reference sequence). CDR3 nucleotide sequence: TGTGCCAGCAGCTTGCTTGGGGGCCAAGAGACCCAGTACTTC. As protein: CASSLLGGQETQYF.

On this clone itself: This sequence may be a read error, since a much larger clone differs from it by one base. The genes are TRBV4-1 and TRBJ2-7, with 8 bases lining up with TRBD2. Germline-derived CDR1 and CDR2 are MGHRA and YSYEKL. CDR3 length: 16 residues. The chain's CDR3 is CASSQEVSGGVYKQYF. The CDR3 DNA reads as TGCGCCAGCAGCCAAGAGGTCTCCGGGGGGGTCTACAAGCAGTACTTC.

The V and J genes are TRBV7-6 and TRBJ1-1; D call uncertain. The germline gives CDR1 SGHVS, CDR2 FNYEAQ. Trimming pared 11 bases from V and 0 bases from J, leaving 19 bases between. This CDR3 region has 15 residues. CDR3 amino acids: CALPWAGSMNTEAFF. CDR3 nucleotides: TGTGCCCTACCTTGGGCGGGCTCAATGAACACTGAAGCTTTCTTT.

This chain links TRBV27 with TRBJ2-7; D perhaps matches TRBD2 (7 bases). Deletions cut 3 bases from V and 4 bases from J, with 13 bases between. CDR3 length: 14 residues. The germline V gene encodes CDR1 MNHEY and CDR2 SMNVEV (reference sequence). The DNA of the CDR3 is TGTGCCAGCAGTTTCCGGGGGGCCCATTACGAGCAGTACTTC. Its protein is CASSFRGAHYEQYF.

By share of the sample, this clone is medium-sized. The chain links TRBV9 to TRBJ2-1; D not resolved. The CDR3 spans 13 residues. V gave up 0 bases and J gave up 10 bases, with 11 bases separating them. CDR1 is SGDLS and CDR2 is YYNGEE in the germline V gene. This CDR3 is CASSVAGSIEQFF. CDR3 DNA: TGTGCCAGCAGCGTAGCCGGTTCGATCGAGCAGTTCTTC.

The rearrangement joins TRBV7-8 to TRBJ1-6; no definite D call. With 5 bases removed from V and 9 bases from J, the gap between germline ends came to 14 bases. The germline gives CDR1 SGHVS, CDR2 FQNEAQ. The length of the CDR3 is 14 residues. CDR3 coding DNA: TGTGCCAGCAGCCTGAAGGGTGAGGGTTCACCCCTCCACTTT. Translation: CASSLKGEGSPLHF.

The table lists this clone with a few counts. This chain connects TRBV15 to TRBJ2-3, with D perhaps TRBD2 (6 bases). Germline V CDR1 and CDR2: LNHNV, YYDKDF (reference sequence). The CDR3 is made up of 15 amino acids. V was pared by 1 base and J by 2 bases, with 10 bases between. The CDR3 loop is CATSRGSGVTDTQYF. The CDR3 DNA reads TGTGCCACCAGCAGAGGTTCGGGGGTCACAGATACGCAGTATTTT.

The chain links TRBV5-4 to TRBJ1-2; D is unresolved. V was cut by 2 bases and J by 6 bases, with 17 bases left in between. Germline CDR1 SGHNT, CDR2 YYREEE (reference sequence). The CDR3 is 15 amino acids. CDR3 protein: CASSLTTTLSHGYTF. The CDR3 nucleotides read TGTGCCAGCAGCTTAACCACTACCTTATCCCATGGCTACACCTTC.

The genes are TRBV4-1 and TRBJ2-7, with TRBD1 matching over 10 bases. This CDR3 comprises 15 residues. Per germline, CDR1 MGHRA and CDR2 YSYEKL. Trimming cost V 4 bases and J 5 bases; bases outside gene matches: 8. This CDR3 reads CASSPGQGSTHEQYF. The CDR3 DNA is TGCGCCAGCAGCCCGGGACAGGGGAGTACCCACGAGCAGTACTTC.

The chain links TRBV11-2 to TRBJ2-7; D unclear. CDR3 length: 12 amino acids. Trimming removed 5 bases from V and 1 base from J, with 6 bases in between. CDR1 SGHAT and CDR2 FQNNGV come from the germline V gene. CDR3 in DNA: TGTGCCAGCAGCGGAAAGTCCTACGAGCAGTACTTC. Protein sequence: CASSGKSYEQYF.

The J gene is TRBJ1-2, the V gene TRBV6-5; 7 bases align to TRBD1. Trimming removed 5 bases from V and 7 bases from J; junction bases left unmatched: 4. The CDR3 contains 12 residues. Per the germline V gene, CDR1 is MNHEY and CDR2 is SVGAGI. CDR3 DNA: TGTGCCAGCAGTCCCCAGGGGGGTGGCTACACCTTC. Protein sequence: CASSPQGGGYTF.

The V call is TRBV28, the J call TRBJ2-7; the D gene could be TRBD1 or TRBD2 (6 bases each). Germline lookup yields CDR1 MDHEN and CDR2 SYDVKM. There are 16 residues in the CDR3. V shed 6 bases and J shed 4 bases, with 22 bases lying between them. CDR3 in DNA: TGTGCCAGCAGACTCTCGGGGGACAACCGATTTTACGAGCAGTACTTC. Residues: CASRLSGDNRFYEQYF.

This chain links TRBV23-1 with TRBJ1-1; TRBD1 is a possible D gene (6 bases). TRBV23-1 is noted as an ORF with a role that remains uncertain. With 6 bases removed from V and 4 bases from J, the gap between germline ends came to 24 bases. This CDR3 has 17 amino acids. The CDR3 nucleotides are TGCGCCAGCAGAGCTTTACAGGGTGCTAGGTTTGGCACTGAAGCTTTCTTT. This sequence encodes CASRALQGARFGTEAFF.

The CDR3 region has the DNA TGCGCCAGCAGGGTAGCGGGGGGCATGGAGCAGTTCTTC. It translates to CASRVAGGMEQFF. The rearrangement uses TRBV4-1 and TRBJ2-1; 10 positions agree with TRBD2. V lost 6 bases, J lost 10 bases, and 6 bases stayed unmatched. The CDR3 has 13 residues. Looked up from germline, CDR1 is MGHRA and CDR2 is YSYEKL.

V usage is TRBV6-5 and J usage is TRBJ1-1; no definite D call. Germline CDR1 MNHEY, CDR2 SVGAGI. The V and J ends lost 5 bases and 6 bases respectively, with 7 bases between them. The CDR3 runs to 11 residues. CDR3 DNA sequence: TGTGCCAGCAGTGATGGATCTGAAGCTTTCTTT. This gives the protein CASSDGSEAFF.

The chain links TRBV28 to TRBJ2-2; 8 nucleotides match TRBD1. The CDR3 is made up of 15 amino acids. V lost 6 bases to trimming and J lost 6 bases; unmatched junction nucleotides: 9. Per the germline V gene, CDR1 is MDHEN and CDR2 is SYDVKM. Here the CDR3 reads CASSPGTGLSGELFF. DNA for the CDR3: TGTGCCAGCAGCCCCGGGACAGGTCTATCCGGGGAGCTGTTTTTT.

This clone showed up just once. DNA of the CDR3: TGTGCCAGCAGCTTGCAAGGCCGACCCTACGAGCAGTACTTC. Amino acids: CASSLQGRPYEQYF. This chain joins TRBV13 and TRBJ2-7; D ambiguous. The CDR3 is 14 amino acids. The germline V and J ends were trimmed by 3 bases and 2 bases, with 11 bases remaining between them. From germline, CDR1 is PRHDT and CDR2 FYEKMQ (reference sequence).

In this sample, this clone is medium-sized. The chain recombines TRBV7-2 with TRBJ1-5, with D possibly being TRBD1 (6 bases). CDR1 is SGHTA and CDR2 is FQGNSA in the germline V gene. The CDR3 contains 16 residues. The ends were cut back, 2 bases at V and 0 bases at J, with 11 bases in the middle. The CDR3 DNA reads TGTGCCAGCAGCTTAAGAGGGACATATAGCAATCAGCCCCAGCATTTT. This sequence encodes CASSLRGTYSNQPQHF.

The CDR3 DNA follows: TGTGCCAGCAGTGAAGCGGGCAGGGCCTCCTACGAGCAGTACTTC. It yields the protein CASSEAGRASYEQYF. V usage is TRBV2 and J usage is TRBJ2-7; possibly TRBD1 for D (5 bases). CDR3 length equals 15 residues. V gave up 0 bases and J gave up 0 bases, with 9 bases separating them. CDR1 is SNHLY, CDR2 FYNNEI, per germline.

The CDR3 bases are TGTGCCTGGGGCCAACAGGGCGGCTTGGCAGAGACCCAGTACTTC. This codes for CAWGQQGGLAETQYF. The V call is TRBV30, the J call TRBJ2-5; D might be TRBD1 (6 bases). This CDR3 is built from 15 residues. The germline CDR1 and CDR2 sequences are GTSNPN and SVGIG (reference sequence). The V end was cut by 5 bases, the J end by 4 bases, with 20 bases between.

The chain has TRBV5-1 and TRBJ1-2; D is possibly TRBD1 (5 bases). This CDR3 spans 18 amino acids. The V gene's germline CDR1 is SGHRS and CDR2 YFSETQ. V was trimmed by 4 bases and J by 6 bases, leaving 28 bases between them. CDR3 protein: CASSHDYIRGKEGHGYTF. CDR3 bases: TGCGCCAGCAGCCATGATTACATACGAGGGAAGGAGGGGCATGGCTACACCTTC.

The chain carries TRBV5-1 and TRBJ2-5, with 8 bases matching TRBD1. Germline-derived CDR1 and CDR2 are SGHRS and YFSETQ. The CDR3 is 14 amino acids. V trimming: 4 bases; J trimming: 4 bases; junction bases outside the gene matches: 6. The CDR3 DNA reads TGCGCCAGCAGCCTGGACAGGGTCGGAGAGACCCAGTACTTC. Protein product: CASSLDRVGETQYF.

CDR3 in DNA: TGTGCCAGCAGTTTAAGATTTAGGTATGGCTACACCTTC. This translates into CASSLRFRYGYTF. The chain links TRBV28 to TRBJ1-2, with D unclear. The ends were cut back, 2 bases at V and 5 bases at J, with 9 bases in the middle. Germline V gene sequence: CDR1 MDHEN, CDR2 SYDVKM. The CDR3 runs to 13 residues.

The gene calls are TRBV7-9 and TRBJ2-2, with D possibly matching TRBD2 (6 bases). In germline, CDR1 is SEHNR, CDR2 FQNEAQ (reference sequence). The length of the CDR3 is 17 residues. V lost 5 bases and J lost 1, with 17 bases in between. CDR3 loop: CASSPRGTGENTGELFF. The CDR3, as DNA: TGTGCCAGCAGCCCCCGCGGGACGGGGGAGAACACCGGGGAGCTGTTTTTT.

This clone was seen a few times. V is TRBV5-6 and J is TRBJ1-1; weak D call: TRBD1 (5 bases). Germline CDR1 is SGHDT and CDR2 is YYEEEE. The V and J ends lost 3 bases and 0 bases respectively, with 15 bases between them. This CDR3 is 16 amino acids long. The DNA for the CDR3 is TGTGCCAGCAGCTCCCCGACGGGGCTAATGAACACTGAAGCTTTCTTT. It encodes CASSSPTGLMNTEAFF.

V gene TRBV4-1 combines with J gene TRBJ2-1, with a possible D match to TRBD1 (5 bases). CDR1 and CDR2 (germline): MGHRA, YSYEKL. This CDR3 has 16 amino acids. The V and J ends lost 3 bases and 1 base respectively, with 13 bases between them. As DNA, the CDR3 is TGCGCCAGCAGCCACCTGGACATCCTATCCTACAATGAGCAGTTCTTC. It translates to CASSHLDILSYNEQFF.

V usage is TRBV6-1 and J usage is TRBJ2-5; the match to TRBD1 covers 12 bases. J lost 5 bases, V lost 2 bases, and 6 bases had no gene match. This CDR3 has 16 amino acids. Germline assignment: CDR1 MNHNS and CDR2 SASEGT. The CDR3 here is CASSEPRDRGRETQYF. CDR3 nucleotides: TGTGCCAGCAGTGAACCCCGGGACAGGGGGCGGGAGACCCAGTACTTC.

The rearrangement uses TRBV2 and TRBJ2-7; no firm D call. Germline CDR1 SNHLY, CDR2 FYNNEI. CDR3 length: 14 residues. Between the trimmed V and J ends, which lost 2 bases and 1 base, there was a span of 9 bases. CDR3: CASSEFVRSYEQYF. The CDR3 region has the DNA TGTGCCAGCAGTGAATTCGTCAGATCCTACGAGCAGTACTTC.

This chain uses TRBV7-3 with TRBJ1-2; D is unresolved. Trimming removed 5 bases at V and 2 bases at J, with 9 bases between. From germline, CDR1 is SGHTA and CDR2 FQGTGA. This CDR3 is built from 13 residues. CDR3 bases: TGTGCCAGCAGCCAAGGATTGAACTATGGCTACACCTTC. Residues: CASSQGLNYGYTF.